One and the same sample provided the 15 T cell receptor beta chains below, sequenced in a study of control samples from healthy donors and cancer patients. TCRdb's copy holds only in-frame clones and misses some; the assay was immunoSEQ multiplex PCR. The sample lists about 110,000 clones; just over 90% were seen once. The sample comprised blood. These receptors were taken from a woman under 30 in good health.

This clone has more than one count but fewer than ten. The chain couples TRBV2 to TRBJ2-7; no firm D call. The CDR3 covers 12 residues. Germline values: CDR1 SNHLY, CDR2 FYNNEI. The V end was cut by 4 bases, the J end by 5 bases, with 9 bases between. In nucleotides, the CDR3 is TGTGCCAGCAGTGTAATGAGAAACGAGCAGTACTTC. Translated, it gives CASSVMRNEQYF.

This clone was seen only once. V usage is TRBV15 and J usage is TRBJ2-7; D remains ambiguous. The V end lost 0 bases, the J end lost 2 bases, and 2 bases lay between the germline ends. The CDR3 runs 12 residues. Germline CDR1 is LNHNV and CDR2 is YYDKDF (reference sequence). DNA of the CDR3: TGTGCCACCAGCAGAGAGACCTACGAGCAGTACTTC. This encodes CATSRETYEQYF.

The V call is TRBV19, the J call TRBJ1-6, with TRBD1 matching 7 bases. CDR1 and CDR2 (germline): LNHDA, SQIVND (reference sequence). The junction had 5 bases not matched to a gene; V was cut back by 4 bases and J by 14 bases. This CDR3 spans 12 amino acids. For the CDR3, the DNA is TGTGCCAGTAGTAAACAGGGGAAGACCCTCCACTTT. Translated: CASSKQGKTLHF.

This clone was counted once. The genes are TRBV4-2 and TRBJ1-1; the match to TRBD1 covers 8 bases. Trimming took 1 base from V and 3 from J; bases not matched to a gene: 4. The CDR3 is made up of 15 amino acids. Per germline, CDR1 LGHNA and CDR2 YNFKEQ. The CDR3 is CASSQVSGGDTEAFF. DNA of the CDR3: TGTGCCAGCAGCCAAGTTTCAGGGGGCGACACTGAAGCTTTCTTT.

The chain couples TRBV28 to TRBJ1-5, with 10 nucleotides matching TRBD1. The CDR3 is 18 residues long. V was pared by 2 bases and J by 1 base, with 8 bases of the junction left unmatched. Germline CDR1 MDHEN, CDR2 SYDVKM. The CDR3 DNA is TGTGCCAGCAGTTTAACCGGGACAGGGGAGGAAAGCAATCAGCCCCAGCATTTT. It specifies CASSLTGTGEESNQPQHF.

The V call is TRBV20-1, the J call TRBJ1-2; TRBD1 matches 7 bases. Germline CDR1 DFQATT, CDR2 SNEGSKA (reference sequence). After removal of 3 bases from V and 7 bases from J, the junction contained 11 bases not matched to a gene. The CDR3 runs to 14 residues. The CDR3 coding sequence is TGCAGTGCTAGTCGCGCGGGACAGATCCGTGGCTACACCTTC. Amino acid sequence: CSASRAGQIRGYTF.

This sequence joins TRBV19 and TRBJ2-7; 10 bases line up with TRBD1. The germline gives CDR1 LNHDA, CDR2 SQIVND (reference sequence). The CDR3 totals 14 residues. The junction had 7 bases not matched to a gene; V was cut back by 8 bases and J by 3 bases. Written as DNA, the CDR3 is TGTGCCAGTCCCTCGGGGACAGGGGACTACGAGCAGTACTTC. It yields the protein CASPSGTGDYEQYF. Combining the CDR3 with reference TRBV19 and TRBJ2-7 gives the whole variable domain DGGITQSPKYLFRKEGQNVTLSCEQNLNHDAMYWYRQDPGQGLRLIYYSQIVNDFQKGDIAEGYSVSREKKESFPLTVTSAQKNPTAFYLCASPSGTGDYEQYFGPGTRLTVT.

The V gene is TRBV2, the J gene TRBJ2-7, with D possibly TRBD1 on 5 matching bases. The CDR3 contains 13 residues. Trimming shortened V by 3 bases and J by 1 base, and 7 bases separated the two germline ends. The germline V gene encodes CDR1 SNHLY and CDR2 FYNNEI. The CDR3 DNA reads TGTGCCAGCAGTGACCAGGGTTCCTACGAGCAGTACTTC. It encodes CASSDQGSYEQYF.

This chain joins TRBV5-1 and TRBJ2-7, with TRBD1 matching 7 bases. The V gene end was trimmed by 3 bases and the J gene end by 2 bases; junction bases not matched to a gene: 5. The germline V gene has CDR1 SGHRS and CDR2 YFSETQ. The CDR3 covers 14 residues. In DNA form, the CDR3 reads TGCGCCAGCAGCTCGAGGGGGCGACCCTACGAGCAGTACTTC. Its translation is CASSSRGRPYEQYF.

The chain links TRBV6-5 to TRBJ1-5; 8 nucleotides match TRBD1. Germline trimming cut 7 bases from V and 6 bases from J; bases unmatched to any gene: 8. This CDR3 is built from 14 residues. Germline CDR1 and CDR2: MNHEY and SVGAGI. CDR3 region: CASTPTGAAQPQHF. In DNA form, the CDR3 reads TGTGCCAGCACCCCGACAGGGGCTGCTCAGCCCCAGCATTTT.

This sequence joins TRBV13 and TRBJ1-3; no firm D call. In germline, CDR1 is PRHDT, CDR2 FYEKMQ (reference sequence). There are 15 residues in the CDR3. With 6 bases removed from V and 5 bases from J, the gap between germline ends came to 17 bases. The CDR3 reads CASSPEPPGRNTIYF. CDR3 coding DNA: TGTGCCAGCAGTCCGGAACCGCCCGGCCGAAACACCATATATTTT. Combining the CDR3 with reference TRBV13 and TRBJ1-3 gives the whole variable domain AAGVIQSPRHLIKEKRETATLKCYPIPRHDTVYWYQQGPGQDPQFLISFYEKMQSDKGSIPDRFSAQQFSDYHSELNMSSLELGDSALYFCASSPEPPGRNTIYFGEGSWLTVV.

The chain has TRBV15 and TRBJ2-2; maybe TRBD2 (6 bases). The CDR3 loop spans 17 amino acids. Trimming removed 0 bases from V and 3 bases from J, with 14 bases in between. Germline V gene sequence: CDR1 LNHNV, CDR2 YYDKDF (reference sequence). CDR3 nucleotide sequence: TGTGCCACCAGCAGAGATTCGGCGGGGTGGGACACCGGGGAGCTGTTTTTT. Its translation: CATSRDSAGWDTGELFF.

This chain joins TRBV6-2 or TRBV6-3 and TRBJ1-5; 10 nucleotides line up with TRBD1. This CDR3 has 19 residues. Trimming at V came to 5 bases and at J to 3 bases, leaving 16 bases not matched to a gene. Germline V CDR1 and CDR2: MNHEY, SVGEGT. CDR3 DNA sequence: TGTGCCAGCAGTACCCAAGGGACAGGGGCGACCTATATCAATCAGCCCCAGCATTTT. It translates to CASSTQGTGATYINQPQHF.

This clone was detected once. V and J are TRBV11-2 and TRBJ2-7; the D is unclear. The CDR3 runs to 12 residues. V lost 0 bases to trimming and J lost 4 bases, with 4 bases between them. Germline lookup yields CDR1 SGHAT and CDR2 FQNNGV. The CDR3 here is CASSLDRYEQYF. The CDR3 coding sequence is TGTGCCAGCAGCTTAGATCGGTACGAGCAGTACTTC. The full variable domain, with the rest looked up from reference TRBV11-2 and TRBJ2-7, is EAGVAQSPRYKIIEKRQSVAFWCNPISGHATLYWYQQILGQGPKLLIQFQNNGVVDDSQLPKDRFSAERLKGVDSTLKIQPAKLEDSAVYLCASSLDRYEQYFGPGTRLTVT.

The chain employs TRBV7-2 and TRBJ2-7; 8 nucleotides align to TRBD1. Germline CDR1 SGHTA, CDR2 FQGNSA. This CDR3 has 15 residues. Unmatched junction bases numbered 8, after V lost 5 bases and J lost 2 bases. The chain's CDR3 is CASSRRDRGTYEQYF. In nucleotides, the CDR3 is TGTGCCAGCAGCCGCCGCGACAGGGGCACCTACGAGCAGTACTTC.